The source of this T cell receptor beta chain is a study of OX40 agonist ivuxolimab in advanced cancers. At the level of the study: Two patients with cutaneous melanoma and one with hepatocellular carcinoma, three in total, showed partial responses.

Per germline, CDR1 SGHTA and CDR2 FQGNSA. This CDR3 comprises 15 residues. V lost 1 base, J lost 8 bases, and 12 bases lay in between. Repertoires were generated with immunoSEQ multiplex PCR, while TCRdb's copy carries only in-frame clones and drops some. The sample consists of approximately 32,000 clones, about nine tenths of them appearing once. Findings of the study overall: With doses of 0.1 to 3.0 mg/kg, CD4+ and CD8+ blood T cells had undergone clonal expansion by week 6. CD8+ T cells were the subset that, on average, had more expanded clones than CD4+.

For this clone: Its antigen is unidentified.

The receptor comes from an adult with an advanced solid tumor such as melanoma, head and neck, liver or kidney cancer. The chain uses TRBV7-2 and TRBJ1-6; D is uncertain. Sequences were derived from CD4+ or CD8+ T cells sorted from blood, sampled in a trial of the OX40 agonist ivuxolimab. The CDR3 DNA reads as TGTGCCAGCAGCTTAGACGTGCTCTTTGATTCACCCCTCCACTTT. Translation gives CASSLDVLFDSPLHF. The full variable domain, in which reference TRBV7-2 and TRBJ1-6 provide the parts outside the CDR3, is GAGVSQSPSNKVTEKGKDVELRCDPISGHTALYWYRQSLGQGLEFLIYFQGNSAPDKSGLPSDRFSAERTGGSVSTLTIQRTQQEDSAVYLCASSLDVLFDSPLHFGNGTRLTVT.